The 5 T cell receptor beta chains in this list originate from one sample, sequenced in a study of Ad26.COV2.S vaccination and SARS-CoV-2 variants. As to treatment: 19 received Ad26.COV2.S at low or high dose, single or two shots; 5 received placebo; per-sample allocation not given. The samples were gathered on day 63 after the first injection of vaccine or placebo. Some clones are missing from TCRdb's copy, which holds only in-frame ones; the method was immunoSEQ multiplex PCR. The sample consists of fewer than 600,000 clones, about nine tenths of them appearing once. Specimen: peripheral blood, collected in a trial of Ad26.COV2.S vaccine versus placebo. These TCRs come from a person between 18 and 59 years old who received the Ad26.COV2.S COVID-19 vaccine or a placebo.

The rearrangement links TRBV5-1 to TRBJ2-7; 12 bases line up with TRBD1. V was pared by 2 bases and J by 4 bases, with 10 bases of the junction left unmatched. This CDR3 has 17 amino acids. Germline V gene sequence: CDR1 SGHRS, CDR2 YFSETQ. CDR3 sequence (DNA): TGCGCCAGCAGCTTATCATTCGGGACAGGGGGCATGTACGAGCAGTACTTC. Translation gives CASSLSFGTGGMYEQYF.

V is TRBV27 and J is TRBJ2-7, with TRBD2 matching 9 bases. The trim removed 4 bases at V and 4 bases at J, leaving 11 bases unmatched. This CDR3 spans 16 amino acids. CDR1 and CDR2 from the germline V gene are MNHEY and SMNVEV (reference sequence). The CDR3 sequence is CASSSRLAGVIYEQYF. The CDR3 DNA reads as TGTGCCAGCAGTTCTAGATTAGCGGGAGTAATATACGAGCAGTACTTC.

V and J are TRBV7-9 and TRBJ1-2, with unresolved D. This CDR3 contains 14 residues. V lost 4 bases and J lost 3, with 12 bases in between. Looked up from germline, CDR1 is SEHNR and CDR2 is FQNEAQ (reference sequence). CDR3 sequence reads: CASSSFSGDYGYTF. The CDR3 DNA follows: TGTGCCAGCAGCTCCTTTTCGGGCGACTATGGCTACACCTTC.

The chain uses TRBV28 and TRBJ1-2; D unclear. Germline V lookup: CDR1 MDHEN, CDR2 SYDVKM. The CDR3 totals 14 residues. V was clipped by 1 base and J by 1 base, with 7 bases between them. CDR3 sequence reads: CASSLSGINYGYTF. The CDR3, as DNA: TGTGCCAGCAGTTTATCTGGGATTAACTATGGCTACACCTTC.

There are a few counts of this clone. The chain recombines TRBV7-9 with TRBJ1-2, with D hard to call. The CDR3 is made up of 13 amino acids. CDR1 SEHNR and CDR2 FQNEAQ come from the germline V gene (reference sequence). V was cut by 5 bases and J by 4 bases, with 11 bases left in between. CDR3 region: CASSLGAGYGYTF. In nucleotides, the CDR3 is TGTGCCAGCAGCCTAGGTGCAGGCTATGGCTACACCTTC.